The next 17 T cell receptor beta chains were all read from a single sample in a study of T cells in Graves' hyperthyroidism and ophthalmopathy. Amplified TCR beta CDR3 regions came from RNA transcripts. An initial round of RT-PCR targeting the TCR CDR3 relied on the HTBI primer set. TCRdb called the multiplex PCR reads again in MiXCR, with one record for every CDR3 protein. The sample carries about 530,000 distinct CDR3 sequences, more than 15% recorded once. Sequencing input: blood. These receptors all come from a woman in her late teens or twenties with Graves' ophthalmopathy.

A few counts support this clonotype. V usage is TRBV10-3 and J usage is TRBJ1-2; D may be TRBD1 (5 bases). The germline gives CDR1 ENHRY, CDR2 SYGVKD. Between the trimmed V and J ends, which lost 8 bases and 5 bases, there was a span of 18 bases. The CDR3 has 14 residues. CDR3 residues: CAIGQGDSRYGYTF. CDR3 coding DNA: TGTGCCATCGGCCAGGGTGACAGTCGGTATGGCTACACCTTC.

There are many counts of this clonotype. The chain carries TRBV28 and TRBJ1-6; a possible D gene is TRBD1 (5 bases). CDR1 and CDR2 from the germline V gene are MDHEN and SYDVKM. The CDR3 runs to 15 residues. Deletions cut 3 bases from V and 3 bases from J, with 9 bases between. For the CDR3, the DNA is TGTGCCAGCAGTTTCGCAGGGTACTATAATTCACCCCTCCACTTT. Encoded protein: CASSFAGYYNSPLHF.

This clonotype has just a few counts. The rearrangement uses TRBV18 and TRBJ2-3; TRBD2 aligns across 12 bases. The CDR3 runs to 18 residues. Trimming at V came to 2 bases and at J to 5 bases, leaving 11 bases not matched to a gene. The germline gives CDR1 KGHSH, CDR2 LQKENI. The CDR3 DNA is TGTGCCAGCTCACCATACCCCCTAGCGGGGGGGCCGGGAGATACGCAGTATTTT. It specifies CASSPYPLAGGPGDTQYF.

This clonotype has just a few counts. The V and J genes are TRBV20-1 and TRBJ2-1, with TRBD2 matching over 7 bases. CDR1 DFQATT and CDR2 SNEGSKA come from the germline V gene (reference sequence). V shed 0 bases and J 4 bases; nucleotides not matched to a gene: 18. The CDR3 is 19 amino acids. CDR3 in amino acids: CSARELTSFLWPIYNEQFF. CDR3 nucleotides: TGCAGTGCTAGAGAGCTGACTAGCTTCCTTTGGCCCATTTACAATGAGCAGTTCTTC.

V and J are TRBV28 and TRBJ2-3, with TRBD2 matching over 8 bases. V gave up 6 bases and J gave up 5 bases; unmatched junction bases: 13. Germline CDR1 and CDR2: MDHEN and SYDVKM. The CDR3 sequence is 16 residues long. The CDR3 here is CASSPPAGGRGDTQYF. The CDR3 coding sequence is TGTGCCAGCAGCCCTCCTGCGGGGGGCAGGGGAGATACGCAGTATTTT. Using reference TRBV28 and TRBJ2-3 for the parts outside the CDR3, the full variable domain is DVKVTQSSRYLVKRTGEKVFLECVQDMDHENMFWYRQDPGLGLRLIYFSYDVKMKEKGDIPEGYSVSREKKERFSLILESASTNQTSMYLCASSPPAGGRGDTQYFGPGTRLTVL.

This sequence joins TRBV27 and TRBJ2-7; D ambiguous. Trimming took 8 bases from V and 0 from J, leaving 11 bases between them. Looked up from germline, CDR1 is MNHEY and CDR2 is SMNVEV (reference sequence). CDR3 length equals 13 residues. Here the CDR3 DNA reads TGTGCCAGCGGCACTTTACCCTCCTACGAGCAGTACTTC. Translated, it gives CASGTLPSYEQYF.

This clonotype was counted many times. The chain joins TRBV28 to TRBJ1-4; the match to TRBD1 covers 9 bases. The CDR3 loop spans 15 amino acids. V lost 5 bases and J lost 8; bases outside the gene matches: 9. CDR1 and CDR2 (germline): MDHEN, SYDVKM. The CDR3 nucleotides read TGTGCCAGCAGTCTCCCCGGGACAGGGTCGGAAAAACTGTTTTTT. Translating it yields CASSLPGTGSEKLFF. Full variable domain (missing parts from reference TRBV28 and TRBJ1-4): DVKVTQSSRYLVKRTGEKVFLECVQDMDHENMFWYRQDPGLGLRLIYFSYDVKMKEKGDIPEGYSVSREKKERFSLILESASTNQTSMYLCASSLPGTGSEKLFFGSGTQLSVL.

This clonotype has ten or more counts. This chain joins TRBV7-2 and TRBJ2-7, with D possibly matching TRBD1 (5 bases). V was trimmed by 1 base and J by 2 bases, leaving 12 bases between them. Germline V gene data show CDR1 as SGHTA and CDR2 as FQGNSA. The CDR3 has 15 amino acids. This CDR3 reads CASSLDVQGAYEQYF. The DNA for the CDR3 is TGTGCCAGCAGCTTAGATGTCCAAGGGGCCTACGAGCAGTACTTC.

This clonotype occurred many times. This chain joins TRBV5-1 and TRBJ2-2, with 7 bases identical to TRBD1. This CDR3 comprises 15 residues. The germline gives CDR1 SGHRS, CDR2 YFSETQ. With 4 bases clipped from V and 7 bases from J, the junction kept 10 bases outside the gene matches. The CDR3 region is CASSLTGKDGGELFF. The CDR3 nucleotides are TGCGCCAGCAGCCTGACAGGGAAGGATGGCGGGGAGCTGTTTTTT.

In its sample, this clonotype was seen many times. This rearrangement joins TRBV27 to TRBJ1-2; TRBD1 matches at 8 bases. The CDR3 contains 14 residues. The trim removed 7 bases at V and 4 bases at J, leaving 8 bases unmatched. CDR1 is MNHEY, CDR2 SMNVEV, per germline (reference sequence). The CDR3 sequence: CASKAQGEIYGYTF. In DNA form, the CDR3 reads TGTGCCAGCAAAGCACAGGGGGAAATCTATGGCTACACCTTC.

At least ten counts were recorded for this clonotype. CDR3 DNA sequence: TGTGCCAGCAGCCAAGTCGGGGGCCCTGAAGCTTTCTTT. Its translation is CASSQVGGPEAFF. This rearrangement joins TRBV3-1 to TRBJ1-1; D is perhaps TRBD1 (6 bases). This CDR3 is built from 13 residues. The germline V gene has CDR1 LGHDT and CDR2 YNNKEL (reference sequence). V lost 1 base and J lost 6, with 9 bases in between.

This clonotype appeared many times. This chain links TRBV28 with TRBJ1-1; D gene uncertain. The CDR3 loop spans 14 amino acids. Germline CDR1 is MDHEN and CDR2 is SYDVKM. Trimming removed 5 bases from V and 0 bases from J, with 10 bases in between. The CDR3 is CASSPPRLNTEAFF. CDR3 DNA sequence: TGTGCCAGCAGTCCCCCCCGGTTGAACACTGAAGCTTTCTTT.

This chain uses TRBV7-8 with TRBJ2-7; D might be TRBD1 or TRBD2, each matching 5 bases. This CDR3 contains 14 residues. V was clipped by 4 bases and J by 5 bases, with 15 bases between them. The germline CDR1 and CDR2 sequences are SGHVS and FQNEAQ. CDR3 in DNA: TGTGCCAGCAGCTCAACGGTTGGGGGTAACGAGCAGTACTTC. Its translation is CASSSTVGGNEQYF.

Notes on this clonotype: A much larger clonotype is one base distant, so this may be a read error. The rearrangement joins TRBV12-3 or TRBV12-4 to TRBJ1-5; the D gene is possibly TRBD1 (6 bases). The CDR3 has 15 amino acids. DNA for the CDR3: TGTGCCGGCAGTTTATCAAGACAGGTAGGCCAGCCCCAGCATTTT. Its translation is CAGSLSRQVGQPQHF.

This clonotype was detected a few times. V and J are TRBV4-3 and TRBJ1-2; D perhaps matches TRBD1 (5 bases). Germline lookup yields CDR1 LGHNA and CDR2 YSLEER. V lost 0 bases, J lost 4 bases, and 15 bases lay in between. The CDR3 totals 16 residues. The CDR3 protein is CASSQDLGGGGYGYTF. CDR3 bases: TGCGCCAGCAGCCAAGATCTCGGCGGGGGTGGCTATGGCTACACCTTC.

This chain uses TRBV15 with TRBJ1-6; D remains ambiguous. CDR1 is LNHNV, CDR2 YYDKDF, per germline (reference sequence). The V end was cut by 1 base, the J end by 10 bases, with 20 bases between. This CDR3 contains 17 residues. This CDR3 reads CATSRGGVPGPNSPLHF. The DNA for the CDR3 is TGTGCCACCAGCAGAGGAGGTGTTCCGGGTCCTAACTCACCCCTCCACTTT. Drawing the rest from reference TRBV15 and TRBJ1-6, the complete variable domain is DAMVIQNPRYQVTQFGKPVTLSCSQTLNHNVMYWYQQKSSQAPKLLFHYYDKDFNNEADTPDNFQSRRPNTSFCFLDIRSPGLGDTAMYLCATSRGGVPGPNSPLHFGNGTRLTVT.

The J gene is TRBJ1-6, the V gene TRBV24-1; D unresolved. V lost 4 bases and J lost 9, with 9 bases in between. The length of the CDR3 is 13 residues. Germline V gene lookup returns CDR1 KGHDR and CDR2 SFDVKD. The CDR3 protein is CATSDFSGSPLHF. The CDR3 DNA sequence: TGTGCCACCAGTGACTTCTCCGGTTCACCCCTCCACTTT.